This TCR beta chain was identified in a study of identifying expanded T cells in peripheral blood. Study results and limitations: Roughly 2-week clone count variance significantly increased as total template count grew. Differentially abundant clones: approximately 1.3 between replicates, about 15 at around 14 days, around 19 at four.

In the case of this clone: Its matching antigen is unknown.

TCRdb's copy holds only in-frame clones and misses some; the assay was immunoSEQ multiplex PCR. There are roughly 92,000 clones in the sample; 88% occur only once, and around a fifth lies in the top ten. Trimming removed 5 bases from V and 6 bases from J, with 20 bases in between. Germline assignment: CDR1 LNHDA and CDR2 SQIVND (reference sequence). This CDR3 has 15 residues. The sequenced material came from blood. The receptor comes from a person between 18 and 69 years old in good health. This chain joins TRBV19 and TRBJ2-7; weak D call: TRBD2 (5 bases). The CDR3 DNA is TGTGCCAGTAGTCCTATGAGCGGCCCCTTCTCCGAGCAGTACTTC. Amino acids: CASSPMSGPFSEQYF. The full variable domain, in which reference TRBV19 and TRBJ2-7 provide the parts outside the CDR3, is DGGITQSPKYLFRKEGQNVTLSCEQNLNHDAMYWYRQDPGQGLRLIYYSQIVNDFQKGDIAEGYSVSREKKESFPLTVTSAQKNPTAFYLCASSPMSGPFSEQYFGPGTRLTVT.